The entry that follows covers one T cell receptor (beta chain) sequence. No antigen is known for it. Some clones are missing from TCRdb's copy, which holds only in-frame ones; the method was immunoSEQ multiplex PCR. The sample comprises approximately 100,000 clones, 75% to 95% of which are singletons, and approximately 1.2% rests with the top ten. This sample is drawn from a study of T cell responses to AZD1222 COVID-19 vaccine. General study points: Seropositive status at baseline applied to only a handful of AZD1222 recipients. Donors were chiefly white British, with a greater number of females, and clonal diversity was perhaps underestimated.

CDR1 is SGHKS and CDR2 is YYEKEE in the germline V gene (reference sequence). The CDR3 totals 13 residues. The ends were cut back, 5 bases at V and 8 bases at J, with 16 bases in the middle. V gene TRBV5-5 combines with J gene TRBJ1-2; TRBD1 is a possible D gene (5 bases). This material consisted of peripheral blood, taken on day 0 of AZD1222 vaccination. This sequence was found in an adult in good health. CDR3 sequence: CASRSGTIGGYTF. The CDR3 nucleotides are TGTGCCAGCAGATCCGGGACCATCGGAGGCTACACCTTC.